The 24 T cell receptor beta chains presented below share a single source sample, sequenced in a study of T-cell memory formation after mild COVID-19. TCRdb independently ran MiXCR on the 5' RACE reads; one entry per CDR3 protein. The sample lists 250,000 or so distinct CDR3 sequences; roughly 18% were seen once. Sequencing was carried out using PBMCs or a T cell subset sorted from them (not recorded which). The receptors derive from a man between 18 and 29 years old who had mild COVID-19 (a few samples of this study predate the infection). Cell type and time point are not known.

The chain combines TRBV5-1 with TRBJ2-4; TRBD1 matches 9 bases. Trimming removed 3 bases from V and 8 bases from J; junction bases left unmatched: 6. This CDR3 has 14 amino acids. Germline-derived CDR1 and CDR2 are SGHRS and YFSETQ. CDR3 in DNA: TGCGCCAGCAGCTCAGACAGGGGGGTCTACATTCAGTACTTC. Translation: CASSSDRGVYIQYF.

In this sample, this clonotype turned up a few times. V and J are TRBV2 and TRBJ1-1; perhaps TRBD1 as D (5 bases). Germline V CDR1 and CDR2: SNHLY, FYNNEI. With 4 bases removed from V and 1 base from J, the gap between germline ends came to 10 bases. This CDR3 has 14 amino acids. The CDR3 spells CASSVAGSNTEAFF. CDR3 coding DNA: TGTGCCAGCAGTGTGGCAGGGTCGAACACTGAAGCTTTCTTT.

CDR3 sequence: CASSFLQGGYGTQYF. CDR3 in DNA: TGTGCCAGCAGCTTCCTACAGGGGGGCTATGGGACCCAGTACTTC. The V call is TRBV7-3, the J call TRBJ2-5; TRBD1 agrees at 8 bases. The J segment lost 7 bases and the V segment lost 3 bases, leaving 10 bases of the junction unmatched. The CDR3 length is 15 residues. Germline V lookup: CDR1 SGHTA, CDR2 FQGTGA.

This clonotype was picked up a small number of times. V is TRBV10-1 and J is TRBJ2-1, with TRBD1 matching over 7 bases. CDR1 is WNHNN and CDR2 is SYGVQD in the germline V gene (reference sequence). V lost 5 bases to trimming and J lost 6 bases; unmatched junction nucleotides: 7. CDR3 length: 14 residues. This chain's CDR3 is CASSTGEGGNEQFF. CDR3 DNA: TGCGCCAGCAGTACAGGGGAAGGAGGCAATGAGCAGTTCTTC.

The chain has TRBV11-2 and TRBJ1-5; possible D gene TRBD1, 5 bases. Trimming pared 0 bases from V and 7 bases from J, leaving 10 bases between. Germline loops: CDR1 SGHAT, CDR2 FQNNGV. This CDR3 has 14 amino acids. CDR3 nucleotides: TGTGCCAGCAGCTTAGAAGGAGAGGGGCAGCCCCAGCATTTT. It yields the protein CASSLEGEGQPQHF.

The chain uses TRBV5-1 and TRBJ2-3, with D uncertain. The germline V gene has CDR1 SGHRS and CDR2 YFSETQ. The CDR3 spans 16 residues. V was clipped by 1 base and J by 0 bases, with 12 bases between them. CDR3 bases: TGCGCCAGCAGCTTGTTTACGGCATCTAGCACAGATACGCAGTATTTT. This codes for CASSLFTASSTDTQYF.

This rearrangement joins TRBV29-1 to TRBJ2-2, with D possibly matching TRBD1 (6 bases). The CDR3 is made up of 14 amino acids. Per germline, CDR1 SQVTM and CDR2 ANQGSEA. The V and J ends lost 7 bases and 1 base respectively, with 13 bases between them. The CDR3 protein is CSAKGHQNTGELFF. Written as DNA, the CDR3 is TGCAGCGCCAAGGGACATCAGAACACCGGGGAGCTGTTTTTT.

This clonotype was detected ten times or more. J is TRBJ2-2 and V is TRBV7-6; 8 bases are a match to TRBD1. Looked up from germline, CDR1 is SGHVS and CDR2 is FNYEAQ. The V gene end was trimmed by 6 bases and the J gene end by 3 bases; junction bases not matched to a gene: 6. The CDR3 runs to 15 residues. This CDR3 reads CASRSGQGYTGELFF. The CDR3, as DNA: TGTGCCAGCAGATCCGGACAGGGCTACACCGGGGAGCTGTTTTTT.

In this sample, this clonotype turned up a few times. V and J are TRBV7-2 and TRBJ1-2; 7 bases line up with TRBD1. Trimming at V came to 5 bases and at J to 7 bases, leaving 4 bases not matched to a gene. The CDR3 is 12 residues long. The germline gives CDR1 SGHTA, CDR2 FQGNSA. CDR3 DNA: TGTGCCAGCAGCCAGCAGGGGGTTGGCTACACCTTC. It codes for CASSQQGVGYTF. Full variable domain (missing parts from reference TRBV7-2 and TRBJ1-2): GAGVSQSPSNKVTEKGKDVELRCDPISGHTALYWYRQSLGQGLEFLIYFQGNSAPDKSGLPSDRFSAERTGGSVSTLTIQRTQQEDSAVYLCASSQQGVGYTFGSGTRLTVV.

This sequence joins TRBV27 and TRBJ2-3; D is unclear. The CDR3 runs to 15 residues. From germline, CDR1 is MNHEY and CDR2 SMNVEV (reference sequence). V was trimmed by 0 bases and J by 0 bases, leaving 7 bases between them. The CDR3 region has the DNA TGTGCCAGCAGTTTATCGGTGATCAGCACAGATACGCAGTATTTT. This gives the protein CASSLSVISTDTQYF.

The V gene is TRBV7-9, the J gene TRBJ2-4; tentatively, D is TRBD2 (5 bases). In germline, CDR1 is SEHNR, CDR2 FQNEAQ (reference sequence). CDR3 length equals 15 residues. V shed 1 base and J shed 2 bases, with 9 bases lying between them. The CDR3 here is CASSLVEGTKNIQYF. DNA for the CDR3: TGTGCCAGCAGCTTAGTTGAGGGAACCAAAAACATTCAGTACTTC.

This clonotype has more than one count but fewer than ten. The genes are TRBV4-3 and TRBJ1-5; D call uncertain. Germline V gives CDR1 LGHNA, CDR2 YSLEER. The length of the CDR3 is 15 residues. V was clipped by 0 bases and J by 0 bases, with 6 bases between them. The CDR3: CASSQESSSNQPQHF. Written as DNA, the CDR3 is TGCGCCAGCAGCCAAGAGAGTTCTAGCAATCAGCCCCAGCATTTT.

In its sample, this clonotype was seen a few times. The CDR3, as DNA: TGTGCCAGCAGCCAAGAGAGGGCGAGCGAGACCCAGTACTTC. It is translated as CASSQERASETQYF. This chain joins TRBV3-1 and TRBJ2-5; TRBD2 is a possible D gene (5 bases). Looked up from germline, CDR1 is LGHDT and CDR2 is YNNKEL (reference sequence). This CDR3 is 14 amino acids long. V shed 0 bases and J shed 5 bases, with 10 bases lying between them.

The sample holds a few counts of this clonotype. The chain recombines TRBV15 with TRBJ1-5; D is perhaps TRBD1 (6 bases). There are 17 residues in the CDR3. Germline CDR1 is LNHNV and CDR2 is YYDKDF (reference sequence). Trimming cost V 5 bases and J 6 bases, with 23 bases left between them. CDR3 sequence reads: CATSRPPLQGIGQPQHF. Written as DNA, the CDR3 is TGTGCCACCAGCCGACCCCCCCTACAGGGAATAGGTCAGCCCCAGCATTTT.

CDR3 nucleotide sequence: TGCAGTGCTAGAGATTTCAGGGCGGCAAACATTCAGTACTTC. This codes for CSARDFRAANIQYF. The chain employs TRBV20-1 and TRBJ2-4, with a possible D match to TRBD1 (5 bases). From germline, CDR1 is DFQATT and CDR2 SNEGSKA (reference sequence). The CDR3 spans 14 residues. Trimming pared 0 bases from V and 6 bases from J, leaving 12 bases between.

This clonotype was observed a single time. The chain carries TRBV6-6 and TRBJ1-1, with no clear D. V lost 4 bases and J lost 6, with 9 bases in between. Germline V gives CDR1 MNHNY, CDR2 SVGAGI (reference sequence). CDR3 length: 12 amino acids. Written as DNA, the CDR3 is TGTGCCAGCAGTTTGCAGGCGCCTGAAGCTTTCTTT. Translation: CASSLQAPEAFF.

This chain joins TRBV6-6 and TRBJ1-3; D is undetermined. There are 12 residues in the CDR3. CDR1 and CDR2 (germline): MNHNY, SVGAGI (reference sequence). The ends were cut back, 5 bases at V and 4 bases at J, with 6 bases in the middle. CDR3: CASSPGGNTIYF. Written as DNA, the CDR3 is TGTGCCAGCAGTCCGGGCGGAAACACCATATATTTT.

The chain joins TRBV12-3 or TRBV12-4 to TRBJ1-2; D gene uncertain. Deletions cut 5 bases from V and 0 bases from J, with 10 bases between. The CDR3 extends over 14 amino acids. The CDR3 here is CASSQGFSNYGYTF. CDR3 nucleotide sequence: TGTGCCAGCAGTCAAGGGTTCTCTAACTATGGCTACACCTTC.

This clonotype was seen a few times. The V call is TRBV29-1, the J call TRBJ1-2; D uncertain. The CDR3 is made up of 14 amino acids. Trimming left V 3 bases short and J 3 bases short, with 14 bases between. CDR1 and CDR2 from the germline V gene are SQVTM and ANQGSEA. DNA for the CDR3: TGCAGCGTTGACTTGGCGGAGGTTGACTATGGCTACACCTTC. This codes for CSVDLAEVDYGYTF.

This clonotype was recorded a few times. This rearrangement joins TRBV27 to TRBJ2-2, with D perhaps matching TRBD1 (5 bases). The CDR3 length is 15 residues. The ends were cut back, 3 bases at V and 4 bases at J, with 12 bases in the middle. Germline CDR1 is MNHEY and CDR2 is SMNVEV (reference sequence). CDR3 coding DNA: TGTGCCAGCAGTTTTAATGGGGCCGGCACCGGGGAGCTGTTTTTT. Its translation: CASSFNGAGTGELFF.

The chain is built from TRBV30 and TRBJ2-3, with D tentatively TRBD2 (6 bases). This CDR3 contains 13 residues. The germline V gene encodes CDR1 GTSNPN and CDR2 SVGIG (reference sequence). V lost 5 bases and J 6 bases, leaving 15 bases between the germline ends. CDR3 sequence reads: CAWWRDSPDTQYF. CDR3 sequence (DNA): TGTGCCTGGTGGCGGGACTCCCCGGATACGCAGTATTTT. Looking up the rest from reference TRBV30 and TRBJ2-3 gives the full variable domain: SQTIHQWPATLVQPVGSPLSLECTVEGTSNPNLYWYRQAAGRGLQLLFYSVGIGQISSEVPQNLSASRPQDRQFILSSKKLLLSDSGFYLCAWWRDSPDTQYFGPGTRLTVL.

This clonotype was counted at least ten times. Here the CDR3 DNA reads TGTGCCAGCAGTTTGGACAGGAACACAGATACGCAGTATTTT. It translates to CASSLDRNTDTQYF. J is TRBJ2-3 and V is TRBV9; 7 nucleotides line up with TRBD1. The CDR3 runs to 14 residues. In germline, CDR1 is SGDLS, CDR2 YYNGEE. The V gene end was trimmed by 5 bases and the J gene end by 2 bases; junction bases not matched to a gene: 5.

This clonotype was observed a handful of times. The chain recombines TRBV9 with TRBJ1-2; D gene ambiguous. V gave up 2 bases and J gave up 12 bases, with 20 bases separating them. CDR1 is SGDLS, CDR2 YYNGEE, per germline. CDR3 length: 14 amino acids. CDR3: CASSVGDITMANTF. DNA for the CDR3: TGTGCCAGCAGCGTCGGGGATATAACTATGGCTAACACCTTC.

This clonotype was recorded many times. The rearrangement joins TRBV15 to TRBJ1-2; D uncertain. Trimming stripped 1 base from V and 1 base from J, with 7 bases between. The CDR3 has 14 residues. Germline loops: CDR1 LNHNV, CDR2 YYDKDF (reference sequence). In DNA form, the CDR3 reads TGTGCCACCAGCAGAGCCGGCTTTAACTATGGCTACACCTTC. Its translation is CATSRAGFNYGYTF.